A selection of T cell receptor beta chains follows, all from one sample in a study of blood T cell repertoires in COVID-19. Assay: immunoSEQ multiplex PCR; the TCRdb copy retains only in-frame clones and omits some. The sample lists some 300,000 clones, roughly 88% occurring once. Sequences were obtained from peripheral blood. These receptors originate from a woman aged 30 to 39 who had recovered from COVID-19. Both conserved end residues are part of each CDR3.

v_call | cdr3_length | cdr3_aa
TRBV4-3 | 16 | CASSRQATSGDNEQFF
TRBV4-2 | 16 | CASSQVGTATNEKLFF
TRBV4-3 | 17 | CASSQDGRGTTNEKLFF
TRBV27 | 15 | CASSLLAGINYGYTF
TRBV2 | 14 | CASILDRAGNTIYF
TRBV29-1 | 13 | CSVVIGRGYEQYF
TRBV21-1 | 14 | CASSKTGSDQPQHF
TRBV6-2/TRBV6-3 | 17 | CASSYSMDGGPNEKLFF
TRBV7-2 | 15 | CASSLMWGFTDTQYF
TRBV28 | 13 | CASSFRGSYEQYF
TRBV11-3 | 11 | CASSLSDTQYF
TRBV19 | 15 | CASSRTTAGGNTIYF
TRBV9 | 15 | CASSVVSSGANVLTF
TRBV7-2 | 14 | CASSSLAVRTEAFF
TRBV5-4 | 15 | CASSWGTGYNSPLHF
TRBV7-3 | 14 | CASSPGGAAYEQYF
TRBV6-4 | 11 | CATRGESPLHF
TRBV5-1 | 19 | CASRVGRVRLAGTYNEQFF
TRBV5-1 | 13 | CASSNGGVDGYTF
TRBV27 | 13 | CASSFGRNLGYTF
TRBV19 | 15 | CATRLAGGPLDEQFF
TRBV5-8 | 13 | CASSLELDNEQFF
TRBV29-1 | 16 | CSALRGAGGNTGELFF
TRBV7-3 | 13 | CASSPQGVGGYTF
TRBV9 | 15 | CASNPQAGGPDTQYF
TRBV4-1 | 13 | CASSGGGADTQYF
TRBV7-2 | 14 | CASSLGRGWETQYF
TRBV5-1 | 18 | CASSSGTSGGARVETQYF
TRBV7-7 | 16 | CASSLGRQGAYNEQFF
TRBV30 | 11 | CAWSVLTFCTF
TRBV15 | 14 | CATSRAGEAYEQYF
TRBV3-1/TRBV3-2 | 13 | CASSQDYRGEQFF
TRBV9 | 16 | CASSSRSDSVNYEQYF
TRBV18 | 17 | CASSLQAFAGVAYEQYF
TRBV24-1 | 17 | CATSDFGRGPGTDTQYF
TRBV18 | 18 | CASSPTPNLAGGPDTQYF
TRBV18 | 14 | CASSPRQGMYEQYF
TRBV7-2 | 17 | CASNLQGALSGANVLTF
TRBV7-8 | 13 | CASSLAGSYEQYF
TRBV28 | 12 | CASSFSGQPQHF
TRBV7-9 | 15 | CASSLGTVEFYGYTF
TRBV12-3/TRBV12-4 | 13 | CASSRDNSYEQYF
TRBV19 | 14 | CASSLGTGGYEQYF
TRBV30 | 13 | CARGQGVGYGYTF
TRBV24-1 | 16 | CATSDQGAFEGGELFF
TRBV5-6 | 15 | CASRETGTGDNTIYF
TRBV7-9 | 18 | CASSASGGYGPDRYGYTF
TRBV7-2 | 15 | CASSPDRVLYNEQFF
TRBV7-9 | 15 | CASSFAERGRNEQFF
TRBV27 | 14 | CASRMGYGDNEQFF
TRBV11-1 | 14 | CASSPRDRNYEQYF
TRBV28 | 15 | CASTQPFSGNQPQHF
TRBV27 | 15 | CASALGQGHYYEQYF
TRBV5-6 | 15 | CASSYMPGYNYGYTF
TRBV10-3 | 14 | CAISESAGGYEQYF
TRBV6-6 | 14 | CASSLRVSGNTIYF
TRBV28 | 16 | CASIPGQGRSEEKLFF
TRBV7-9 | 14 | CASSYGGVDQPQHF
TRBV20-1 | 11 | CSAQDQYEQYF